This T cell receptor (beta chain) was profiled in a study of beta chain features in type 1 diabetes. As for the study in general: Healthy donors resembled patients in age, gender and cell yields. Findings and caveats of the study: The analysis here could not establish whether HLA type shapes TCRB rearrangement.

At least ten counts were recorded for this clone. What it recognizes is unknown. Staining for CD45RO/CCR7/CD25/CD127/CD95/CD27 allowed sorting of CD4+ naive, central memory, regulatory and stem cell-like memory cells. Sorted populations all had greater than 95% purity. The study reverse transcribed the entire isolated RNA, so it sequenced expressed TCRB transcripts. The assay was immunoSEQ multiplex PCR, and TCRdb's table has in-frame clones only and misses some. The sample consists of around 300,000 clones, about 14% of them appearing once. The CDR3 consists of 13 residues. V lost 0 bases to trimming and J lost 8 bases, with 11 bases between them. The germline gives CDR1 SGHNT, CDR2 YYREEE (reference sequence).

Sequencing input: central memory CD4+ T cells from blood. The chain couples TRBV5-4 to TRBJ1-2, with D unresolved. The clonotype originates from a young man in good health. The CDR3 DNA follows: TGTGCCAGCAGCTTGGAGTGGGATTACGGCTACACCTTC. Its protein is CASSLEWDYGYTF.